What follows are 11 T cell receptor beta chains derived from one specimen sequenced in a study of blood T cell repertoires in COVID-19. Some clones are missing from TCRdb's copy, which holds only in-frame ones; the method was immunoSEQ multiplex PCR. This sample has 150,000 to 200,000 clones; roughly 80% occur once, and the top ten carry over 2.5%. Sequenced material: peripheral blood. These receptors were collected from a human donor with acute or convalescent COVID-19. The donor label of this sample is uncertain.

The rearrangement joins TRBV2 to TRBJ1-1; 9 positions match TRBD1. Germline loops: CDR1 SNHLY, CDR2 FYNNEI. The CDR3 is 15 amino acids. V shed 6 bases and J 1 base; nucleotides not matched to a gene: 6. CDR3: CASRPRTGANTEAFF. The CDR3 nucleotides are TGTGCCAGCAGACCTAGGACAGGGGCGAACACTGAAGCTTTCTTT. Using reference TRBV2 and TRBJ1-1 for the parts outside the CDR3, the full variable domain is EPEVTQTPSHQVTQMGQEVILRCVPISNHLYFYWYRQILGQKVEFLVSFYNNEISEKSEIFDDQFSVERPDGSNFTLKIRSTKLEDSAMYFCASRPRTGANTEAFFGQGTRLTVV.

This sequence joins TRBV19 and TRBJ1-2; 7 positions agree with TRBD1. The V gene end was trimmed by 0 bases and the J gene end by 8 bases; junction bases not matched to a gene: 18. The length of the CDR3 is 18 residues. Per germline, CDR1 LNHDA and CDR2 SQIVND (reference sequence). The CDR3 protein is CASSIEATPGQSLWGYTF. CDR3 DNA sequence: TGTGCCAGTAGTATAGAAGCTACCCCGGGACAGAGTCTTTGGGGCTACACCTTC.

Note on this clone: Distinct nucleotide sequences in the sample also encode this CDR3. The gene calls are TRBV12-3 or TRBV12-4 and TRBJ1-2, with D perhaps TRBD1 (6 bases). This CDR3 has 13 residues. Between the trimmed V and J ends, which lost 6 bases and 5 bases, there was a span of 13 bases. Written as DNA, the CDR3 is TGTGCCAGCAGAATTACAGGGCGATATGGCTACACCTTC. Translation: CASRITGRYGYTF.

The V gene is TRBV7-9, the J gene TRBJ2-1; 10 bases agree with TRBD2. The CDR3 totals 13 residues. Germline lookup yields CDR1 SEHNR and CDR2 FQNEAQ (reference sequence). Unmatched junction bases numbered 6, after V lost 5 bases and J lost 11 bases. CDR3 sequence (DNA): TGTGCCAGCAGCGCCCGAACTAGCGGGAAGCAGTTCTTC. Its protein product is CASSARTSGKQFF. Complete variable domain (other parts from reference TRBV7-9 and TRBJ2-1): DTGVSQNPRHKITKRGQNVTFRCDPISEHNRLYWYRQTLGQGPEFLTYFQNEAQLEKSRLLSDRFSAERPKGSFSTLEIQRTEQGDSAMYLCASSARTSGKQFFGPGTRLTVL.

CDR3 nucleotides: TGTGCCAGCAGCATAGCGGGAGTTGAGACCCAGTACTTC. Amino acid sequence: CASSIAGVETQYF. This sequence joins TRBV5-6 and TRBJ2-5; 9 bases are a match to TRBD2. The CDR3 sequence is 13 residues long. Germline CDR1 is SGHDT and CDR2 is YYEEEE. V dropped 4 bases and J dropped 5; count of bases not matched to a gene: 3. Looking up the rest from reference TRBV5-6 and TRBJ2-5 gives the full variable domain: DAGVTQSPTHLIKTRGQQVTLRCSPKSGHDTVSWYQQALGQGPQFIFQYYEEEERQRGNFPDRFSGHQFPNYSSELNVNALLLGDSALYLCASSIAGVETQYFGPGTRLLVL.

The CDR3: CASSLARGVHGYTF. The CDR3 DNA is TGTGCCAGCAGCTTAGCCAGGGGAGTCCATGGCTACACCTTC. This rearrangement joins TRBV11-1 to TRBJ1-2; D may be TRBD1 (6 bases). Trimming left V 0 bases short and J 6 bases short, with 11 bases between. CDR3 length: 14 residues. Germline-derived CDR1 and CDR2 are SGHAT and FQDESV (reference sequence).

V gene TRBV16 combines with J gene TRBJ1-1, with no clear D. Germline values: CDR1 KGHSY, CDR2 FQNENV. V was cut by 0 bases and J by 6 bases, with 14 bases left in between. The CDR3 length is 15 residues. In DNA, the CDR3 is TGTGCCAGCAGCCAATCCTCCGGCAGGCTCGCTGAAGCTTTCTTT. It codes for CASSQSSGRLAEAFF.

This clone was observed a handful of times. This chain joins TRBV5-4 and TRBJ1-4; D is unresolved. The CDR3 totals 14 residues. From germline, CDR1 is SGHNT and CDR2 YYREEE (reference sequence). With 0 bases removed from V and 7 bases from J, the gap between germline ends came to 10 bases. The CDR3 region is CASSLDSLSEKLFF. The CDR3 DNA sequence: TGTGCCAGCAGCTTGGACAGTTTAAGTGAAAAACTGTTTTTT.

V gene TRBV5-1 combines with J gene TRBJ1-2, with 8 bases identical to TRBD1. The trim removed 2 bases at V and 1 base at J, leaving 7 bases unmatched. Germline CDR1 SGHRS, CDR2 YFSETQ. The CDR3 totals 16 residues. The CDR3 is CASSFLQGADNYGYTF. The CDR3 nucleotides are TGCGCCAGCAGCTTCCTTCAGGGGGCGGATAACTATGGCTACACCTTC.

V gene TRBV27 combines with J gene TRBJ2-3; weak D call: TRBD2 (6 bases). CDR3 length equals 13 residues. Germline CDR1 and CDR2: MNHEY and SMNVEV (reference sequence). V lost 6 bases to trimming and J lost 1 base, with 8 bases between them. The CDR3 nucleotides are TGTGCCAGCAGGTTAGCGGGCACAGATACGCAGTATTTT. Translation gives CASRLAGTDTQYF.

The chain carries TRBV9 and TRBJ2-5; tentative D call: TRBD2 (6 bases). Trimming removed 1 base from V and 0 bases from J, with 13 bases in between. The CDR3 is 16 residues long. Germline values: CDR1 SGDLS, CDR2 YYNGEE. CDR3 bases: TGTGCCAGCAGCGTATCAGGACTACAGTACCAAGAGACCCAGTACTTC. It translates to CASSVSGLQYQETQYF.